This T cell receptor beta chain was obtained from a study of Graves' ophthalmopathy and Graves' hyperthyroidism. The CDR3 length is 12 residues. Germline loops: CDR1 GTSNPN, CDR2 SVGIG (reference sequence). Points on this clonotype: The junction departs from germline at one end; a sequencing error may be responsible.

Researchers took RNA transcripts and amplified TCR beta CDR3 regions from them. The workflow started with a first-round RT-PCR run with HTBI primers and then moved on to a second-round multiplex PCR. TCRdb reanalysed the multiplex PCR reads using MiXCR and keeps one entry per CDR3 protein. Altogether fewer than 600,000 distinct CDR3 sequences are present, roughly 14% being singletons, with the ten largest covering more than 8.5%. This rearrangement joins TRBV30 to TRBJ1-1; the match to TRBD1 covers 7 bases. The TCR comes from a woman in her twenties or thirties with Graves' ophthalmopathy. Sequences were obtained from blood. DNA for the CDR3: TGTGCCTGGAGTCTTCTAGGGGGCACCGCTCTCTTT. Its translation: CAWSLLGGTALF.